The rows below give T cell receptor beta chains drawn from one sample of a study of blood T cell repertoires in COVID-19. Data came from immunoSEQ multiplex PCR; TCRdb stores just in-frame clones and leaves some out. The sample lists more than 25,000 clones, approximately 90% occurring once. Source material: peripheral blood. The receptor set was obtained from a human donor in a cohort sampled during active COVID-19. CDR3s include the opening cysteine and the closing phenylalanine or tryptophan. D genes are given only for firm matches.

cdr3_aa	v_call	cdr3_length	d_call
CATSDFGLGHNEQFF	TRBV24-1	15	TRBD2
CASSYTLQPLGNTIYF	TRBV6-6	16	NA
CASSYSGTGLLNQPQHF	TRBV6-2/TRBV6-3	17	TRBD1
CASRTPGRGGEQYF	TRBV28	14	NA
CASSPSPGLSSYEQYF	TRBV27	16	NA
CASSLTGTGHEKLFF	TRBV7-9	15	TRBD1
CASVQPPGQGKNEQFF	TRBV27	16	TRBD1
CASSWGVSVYGYTF	TRBV28	14	NA
CASSVLSGSYEQYF	TRBV2	14	TRBD2
CASSQEVVAYEQYF	TRBV3-1/TRBV3-2	14	NA
CASRGLVGEQYF	TRBV6-6	12	TRBD2
CASSRTYGYTF	TRBV6-5	11	NA
CASSSPGGLREQFF	TRBV7-8	14	TRBD2
CASSLDREETQYF	TRBV5-1	13	NA
CASSLGTSGLTDTQYF	TRBV7-9	16	TRBD2
CASSQDLVPGSPLHF	TRBV3-1/TRBV3-2	15	NA
CASSSAGTVYGYTF	TRBV5-4	14	TRBD1
CASSEGSAGYGYTF	TRBV6-1	14	NA
CASSYSGGRGEKLFF	TRBV6-5	15	TRBD1
CASSLKSRGGSNYGYTF	TRBV7-9	17	TRBD1
CSAGGPGGNEQFF	TRBV29-1	13	NA
CASGDRDPDGELFF	TRBV9	14	TRBD1
CASSLWGADTYEQYF	TRBV28	15	NA
CASSLEVAGGTEAFF	TRBV7-8	15	TRBD1
CASSLGGSPYF	TRBV11-2	11	NA
CAWSPGQGFNEQFF	TRBV30	14	TRBD1
CASSLDPEGNSPLHF	TRBV7-9	15	NA
CASGGDNYGYTF	TRBV6-5	12	NA
CASSQEVVRVGSYNEQFF	TRBV3-1/TRBV3-2	18	NA
CASSQGGLPNTGELFF	TRBV4-1	16	NA
CASSYSTDTQYF	TRBV3-1/TRBV3-2	12	NA
CALARGSGSYNEQFF	TRBV5-4	15	NA
CASSPRAGATNEKLFF	TRBV9	16	NA
CASSPRGGKEDGYTF	TRBV18	15	NA
CASSQGLSNQPQHF	TRBV2	14	NA
CASSEGLADSYEQYF	TRBV2	15	TRBD2
CAIRPQDSGNTIYF	TRBV10-3	14	NA
CASSWRSAEDTQYF	TRBV5-1	14	NA
CASSKAGQGYYGYTF	TRBV7-8	15	TRBD1
CASSEIGTGTGELFF	TRBV28	15	NA
CASSLGGTGYNEQFF	TRBV5-4	15	TRBD1